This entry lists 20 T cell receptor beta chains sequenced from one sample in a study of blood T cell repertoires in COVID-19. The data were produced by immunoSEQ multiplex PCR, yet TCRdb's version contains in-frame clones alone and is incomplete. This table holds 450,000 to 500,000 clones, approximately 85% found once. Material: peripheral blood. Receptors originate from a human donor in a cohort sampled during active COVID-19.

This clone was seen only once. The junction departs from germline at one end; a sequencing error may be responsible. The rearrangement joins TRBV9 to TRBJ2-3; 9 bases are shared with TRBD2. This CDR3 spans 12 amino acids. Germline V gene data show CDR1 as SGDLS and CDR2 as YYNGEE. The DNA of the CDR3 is TGTGCCAGCAGCGCAGCGGGAGGTAGGGTCCTTTTT. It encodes CASSAAGGRVLF.

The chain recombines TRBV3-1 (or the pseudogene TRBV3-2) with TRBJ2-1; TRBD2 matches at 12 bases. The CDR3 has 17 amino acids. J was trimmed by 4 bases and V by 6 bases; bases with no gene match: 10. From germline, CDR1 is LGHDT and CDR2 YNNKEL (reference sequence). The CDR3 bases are TGTGCCAGCAGTCTGACTAGCGGGAGCCCGGTTTACAATGAGCAGTTCTTC. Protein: CASSLTSGSPVYNEQFF.

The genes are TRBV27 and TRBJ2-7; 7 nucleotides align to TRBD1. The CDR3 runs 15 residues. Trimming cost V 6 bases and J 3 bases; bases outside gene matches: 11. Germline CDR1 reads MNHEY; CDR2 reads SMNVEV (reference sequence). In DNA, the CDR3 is TGTGCCAGCAGACTAGGGAACAGGGGATACTACGAGCAGTACTTC. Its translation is CASRLGNRGYYEQYF.

The CDR3: CASRGQMNQPQHF. CDR3 sequence (DNA): TGTGCCAGTAGAGGACAGATGAATCAGCCCCAGCATTTT. The genes are TRBV19 and TRBJ1-5; D is perhaps TRBD1 (6 bases). The V gene's germline CDR1 is LNHDA and CDR2 SQIVND (reference sequence). Between the trimmed V and J ends, which lost 6 bases and 4 bases, there was a span of 10 bases. This CDR3 region has 13 residues. The entire variable domain, with the rest obtained from reference TRBV19 and TRBJ1-5, is as follows: DGGITQSPKYLFRKEGQNVTLSCEQNLNHDAMYWYRQDPGQGLRLIYYSQIVNDFQKGDIAEGYSVSREKKESFPLTVTSAQKNPTAFYLCASRGQMNQPQHFGDGTRLSIL.

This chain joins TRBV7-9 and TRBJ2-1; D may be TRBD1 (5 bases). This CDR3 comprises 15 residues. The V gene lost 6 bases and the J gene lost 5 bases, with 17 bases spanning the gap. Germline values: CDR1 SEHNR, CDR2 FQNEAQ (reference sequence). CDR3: CASRITGSANNEQFF. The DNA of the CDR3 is TGTGCCAGCAGAATAACAGGCAGCGCCAACAATGAGCAGTTCTTC.

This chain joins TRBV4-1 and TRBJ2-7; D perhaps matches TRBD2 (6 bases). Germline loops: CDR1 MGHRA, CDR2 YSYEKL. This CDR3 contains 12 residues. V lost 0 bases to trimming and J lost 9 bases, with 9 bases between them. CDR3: CASSQEGGLQYF. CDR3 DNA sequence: TGCGCCAGCAGCCAAGAGGGAGGACTGCAGTACTTC.

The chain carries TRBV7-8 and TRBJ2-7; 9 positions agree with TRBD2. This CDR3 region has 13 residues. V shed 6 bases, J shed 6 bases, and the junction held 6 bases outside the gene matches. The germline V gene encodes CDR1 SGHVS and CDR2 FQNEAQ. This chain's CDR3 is CASRVAGVSEQYF. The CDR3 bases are TGTGCCAGCAGAGTAGCGGGAGTAAGCGAGCAGTACTTC.

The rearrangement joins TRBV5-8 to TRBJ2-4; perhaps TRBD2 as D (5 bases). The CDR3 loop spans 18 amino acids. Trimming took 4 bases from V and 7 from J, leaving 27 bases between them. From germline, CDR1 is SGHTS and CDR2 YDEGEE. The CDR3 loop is CASSEAGSNNRIMNIQYF. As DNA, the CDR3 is TGTGCCAGCAGCGAGGCTGGGAGCAATAATCGAATTATGAACATTCAGTACTTC.

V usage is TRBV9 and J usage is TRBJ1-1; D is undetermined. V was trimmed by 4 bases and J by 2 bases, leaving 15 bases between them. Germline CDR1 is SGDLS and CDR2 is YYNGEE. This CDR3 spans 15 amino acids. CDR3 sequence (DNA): TGTGCCAGCAGCCCCCAAACGTACATCAACACTGAAGCTTTCTTT. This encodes CASSPQTYINTEAFF.

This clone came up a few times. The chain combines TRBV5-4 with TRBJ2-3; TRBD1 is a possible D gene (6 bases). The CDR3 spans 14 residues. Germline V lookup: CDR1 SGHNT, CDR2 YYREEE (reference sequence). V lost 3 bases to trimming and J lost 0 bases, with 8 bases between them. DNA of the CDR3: TGTGCCAGCAGCTGGGGACATAGCACAGATACGCAGTATTTT. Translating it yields CASSWGHSTDTQYF.

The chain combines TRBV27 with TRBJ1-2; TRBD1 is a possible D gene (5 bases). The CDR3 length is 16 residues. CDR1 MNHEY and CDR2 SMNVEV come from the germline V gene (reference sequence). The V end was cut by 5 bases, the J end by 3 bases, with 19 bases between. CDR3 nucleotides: TGTGCCAGCAGTCCACGAGGACGGGGGAGCTACTATGGCTACACCTTC. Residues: CASSPRGRGSYYGYTF.

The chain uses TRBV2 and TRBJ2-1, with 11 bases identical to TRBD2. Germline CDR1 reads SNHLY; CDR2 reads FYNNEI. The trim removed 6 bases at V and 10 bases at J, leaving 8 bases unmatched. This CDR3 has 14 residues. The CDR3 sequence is CASRTSGSGAEQFF. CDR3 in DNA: TGTGCCAGCAGAACTAGCGGGAGCGGTGCAGAGCAGTTCTTC.

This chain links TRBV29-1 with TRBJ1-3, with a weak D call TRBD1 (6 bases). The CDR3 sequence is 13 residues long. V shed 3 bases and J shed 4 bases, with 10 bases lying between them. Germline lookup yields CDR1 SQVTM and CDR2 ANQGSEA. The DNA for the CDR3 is TGCAGCGTTGAGGGGGCGTCCGGAAACACCATATATTTT. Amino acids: CSVEGASGNTIYF.

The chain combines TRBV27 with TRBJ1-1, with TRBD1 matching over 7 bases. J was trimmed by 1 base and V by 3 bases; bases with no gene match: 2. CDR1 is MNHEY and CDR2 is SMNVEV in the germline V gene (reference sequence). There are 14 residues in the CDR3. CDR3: CASSFQGENTEAFF. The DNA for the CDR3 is TGTGCCAGCAGTTTCCAGGGGGAGAACACTGAAGCTTTCTTT.

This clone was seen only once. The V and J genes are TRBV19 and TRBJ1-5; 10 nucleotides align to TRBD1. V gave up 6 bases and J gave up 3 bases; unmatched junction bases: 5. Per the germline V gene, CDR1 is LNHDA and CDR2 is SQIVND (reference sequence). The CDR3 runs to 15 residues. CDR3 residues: CASRPDRGNNQPQHF. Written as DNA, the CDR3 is TGTGCCAGTAGGCCGGACAGGGGGAACAATCAGCCCCAGCATTTT.

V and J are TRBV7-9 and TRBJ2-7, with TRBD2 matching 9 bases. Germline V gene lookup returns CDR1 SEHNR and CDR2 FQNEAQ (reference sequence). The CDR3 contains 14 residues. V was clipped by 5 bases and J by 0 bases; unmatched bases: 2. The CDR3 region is CASSVSGSSYEQYF. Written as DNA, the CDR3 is TGTGCCAGCAGCGTTAGCGGGAGCTCCTACGAGCAGTACTTC.

CDR3 nucleotides: TGTGCCAGTAGTTGGGACACCTATAGCAATCAGCCCCAGCATTTT. It yields the protein CASSWDTYSNQPQHF. This chain joins TRBV19 and TRBJ1-5, with a tentative D call TRBD1 (6 bases). The CDR3 consists of 15 residues. Trimming left V 5 bases short and J 0 bases short, with 11 bases between. Germline lookup yields CDR1 LNHDA and CDR2 SQIVND (reference sequence).

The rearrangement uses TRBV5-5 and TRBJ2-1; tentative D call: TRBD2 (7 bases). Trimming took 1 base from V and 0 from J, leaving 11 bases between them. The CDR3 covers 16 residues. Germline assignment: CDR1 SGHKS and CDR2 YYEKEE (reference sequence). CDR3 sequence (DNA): TGTGCCAGCAGCTTGCAGGGGAGGGCCTCCTACAATGAGCAGTTCTTC. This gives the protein CASSLQGRASYNEQFF.

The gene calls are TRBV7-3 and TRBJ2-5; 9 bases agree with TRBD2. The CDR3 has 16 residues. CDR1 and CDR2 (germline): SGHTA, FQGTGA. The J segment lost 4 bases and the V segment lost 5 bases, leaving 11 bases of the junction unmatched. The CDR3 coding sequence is TGTGCCAGCAGCCCCAGACTAGCGGAACGGGCAGAGACCCAGTACTTC. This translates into CASSPRLAERAETQYF.

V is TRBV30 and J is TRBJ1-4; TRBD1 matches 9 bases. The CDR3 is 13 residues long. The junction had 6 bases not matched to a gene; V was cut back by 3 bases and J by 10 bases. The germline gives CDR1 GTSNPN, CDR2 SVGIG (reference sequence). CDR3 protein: CAWSRQGGAKLFF. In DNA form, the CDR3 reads TGTGCCTGGAGCAGACAGGGGGGGGCAAAACTGTTTTTT.